This T cell receptor beta chain was identified in a study of blood T cells in healthy people across ages. On the study more broadly: When template switching was applied, about one barcoded beta molecule was captured per two T cells.

Germline CDR1 SNHLY, CDR2 FYNNEI. V lost 0 bases and J lost 4, with 10 bases in between. There are 15 residues in the CDR3. A second PCR of 7 to 11 cycles used a sample-barcoded 5' primer and a J-beta primer mix. TCRdb reanalysed the 5' RACE reads using MiXCR and keeps one entry per CDR3 protein. The sample holds about a million distinct CDR3 sequences; around two fifths are singletons and the top ten take about 12%. The specimen was blood. This TCR was recovered from a man aged 18 to 29 in good health. The V call is TRBV2, the J call TRBJ2-1; no clear D. The CDR3: CASSEAAGVYNEQFF. The CDR3 region has the DNA TGTGCCAGCAGTGAAGCGGCAGGTGTGTACAATGAGCAGTTCTTC.